The sequence of this TCR beta chain was determined in a study of cytomegalovirus exposure and HLA in healthy donors. As for the study in general: Unique TCRs from HLA-typed donors, about 78 million of them, were held in an early data release. Study-level findings and limits: Later analysis demonstrated an association between a missense DCLRE1C variant and TCR beta V- and J-gene trimming. Differences between HLA loci emerged in a later analysis of TCR association rates, with DRB1 most and HLA-C fewest.

Healthy donors of bone marrow made up the group. 13 Jbeta primers and 60 Vbeta primers were used for the PCR. The repertoire was sequenced with immunoSEQ multiplex PCR; TCRdb's copy has only in-frame clones and lacks some. The sample table sets out more than 200,000 clones. As for this clone: As yet, its antigen is unknown.

The origin of this receptor is a woman between 25 and 40 years old in good health and CMV-seropositive. Sequenced input: PBMCs.

CDR3 in DNA: TGCGCCAGCAGTGACTCCACAGGGAGCACTGAAGCTTTCTTT. Protein sequence: CASSDSTGSTEAFF. The chain uses TRBV10-1 and TRBJ1-1; possibly TRBD1 for D (6 bases). The CDR3 loop spans 14 amino acids. Germline V lookup: CDR1 WNHNN, CDR2 SYGVQD (reference sequence). V dropped 3 bases and J dropped 4 bases, with 12 bases sitting between them.